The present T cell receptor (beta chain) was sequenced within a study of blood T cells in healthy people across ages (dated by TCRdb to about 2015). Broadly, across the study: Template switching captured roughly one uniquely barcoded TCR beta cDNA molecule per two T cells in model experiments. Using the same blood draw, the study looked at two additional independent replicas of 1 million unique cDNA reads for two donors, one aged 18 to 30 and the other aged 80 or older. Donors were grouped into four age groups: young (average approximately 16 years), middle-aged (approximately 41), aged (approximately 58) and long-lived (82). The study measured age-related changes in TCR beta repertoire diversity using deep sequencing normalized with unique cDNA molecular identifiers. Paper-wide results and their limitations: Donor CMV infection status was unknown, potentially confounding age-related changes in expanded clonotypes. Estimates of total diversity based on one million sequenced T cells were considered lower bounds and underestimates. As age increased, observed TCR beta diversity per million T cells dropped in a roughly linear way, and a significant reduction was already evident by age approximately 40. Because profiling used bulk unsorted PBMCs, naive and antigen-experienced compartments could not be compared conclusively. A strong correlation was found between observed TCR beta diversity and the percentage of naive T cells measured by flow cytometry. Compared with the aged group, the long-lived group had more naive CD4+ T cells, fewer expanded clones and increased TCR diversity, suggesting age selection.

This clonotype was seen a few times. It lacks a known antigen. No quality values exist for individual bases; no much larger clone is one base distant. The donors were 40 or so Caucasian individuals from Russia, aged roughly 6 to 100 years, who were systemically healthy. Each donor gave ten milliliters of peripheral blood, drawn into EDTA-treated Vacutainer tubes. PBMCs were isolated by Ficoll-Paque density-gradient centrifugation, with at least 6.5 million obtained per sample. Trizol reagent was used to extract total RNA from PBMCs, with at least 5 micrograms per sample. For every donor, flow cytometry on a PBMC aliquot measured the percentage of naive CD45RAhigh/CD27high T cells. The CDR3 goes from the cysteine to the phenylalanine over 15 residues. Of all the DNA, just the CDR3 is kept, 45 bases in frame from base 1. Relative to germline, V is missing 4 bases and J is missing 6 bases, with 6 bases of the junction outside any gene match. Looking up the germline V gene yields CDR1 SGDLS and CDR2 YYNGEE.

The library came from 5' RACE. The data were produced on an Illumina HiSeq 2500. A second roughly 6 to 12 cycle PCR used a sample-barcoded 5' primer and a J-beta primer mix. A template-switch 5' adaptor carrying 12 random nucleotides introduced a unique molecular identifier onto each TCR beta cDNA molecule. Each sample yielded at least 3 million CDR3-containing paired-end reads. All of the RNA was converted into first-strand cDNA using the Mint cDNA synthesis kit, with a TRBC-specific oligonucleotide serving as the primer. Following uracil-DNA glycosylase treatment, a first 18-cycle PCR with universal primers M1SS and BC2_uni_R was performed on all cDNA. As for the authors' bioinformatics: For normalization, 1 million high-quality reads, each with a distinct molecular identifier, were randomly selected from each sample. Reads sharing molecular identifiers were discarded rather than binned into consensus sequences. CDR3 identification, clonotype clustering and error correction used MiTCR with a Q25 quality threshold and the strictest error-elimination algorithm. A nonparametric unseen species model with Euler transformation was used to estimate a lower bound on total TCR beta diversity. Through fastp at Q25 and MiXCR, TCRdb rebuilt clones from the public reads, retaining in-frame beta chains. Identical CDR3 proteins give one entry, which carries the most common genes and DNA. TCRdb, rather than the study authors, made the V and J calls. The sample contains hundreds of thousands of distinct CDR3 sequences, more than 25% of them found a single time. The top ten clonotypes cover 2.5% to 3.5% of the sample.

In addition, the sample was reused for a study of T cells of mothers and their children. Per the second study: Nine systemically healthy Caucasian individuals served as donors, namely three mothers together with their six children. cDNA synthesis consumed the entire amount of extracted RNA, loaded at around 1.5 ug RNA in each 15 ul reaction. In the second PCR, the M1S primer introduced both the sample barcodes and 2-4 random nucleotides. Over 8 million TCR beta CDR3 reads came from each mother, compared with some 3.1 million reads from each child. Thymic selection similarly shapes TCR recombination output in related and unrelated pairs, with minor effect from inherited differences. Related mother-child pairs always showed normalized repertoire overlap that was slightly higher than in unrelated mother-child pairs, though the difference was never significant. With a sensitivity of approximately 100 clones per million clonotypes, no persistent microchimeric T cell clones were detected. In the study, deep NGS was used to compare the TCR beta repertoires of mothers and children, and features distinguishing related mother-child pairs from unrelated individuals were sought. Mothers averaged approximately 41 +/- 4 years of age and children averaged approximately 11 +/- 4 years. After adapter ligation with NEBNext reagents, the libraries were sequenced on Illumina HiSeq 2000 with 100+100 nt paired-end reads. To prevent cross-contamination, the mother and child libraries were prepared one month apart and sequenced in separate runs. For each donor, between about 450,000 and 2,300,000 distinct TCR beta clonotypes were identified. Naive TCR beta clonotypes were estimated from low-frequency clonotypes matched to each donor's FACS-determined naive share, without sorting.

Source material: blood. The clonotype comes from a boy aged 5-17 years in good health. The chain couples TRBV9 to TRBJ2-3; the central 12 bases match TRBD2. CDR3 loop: CASSPSGGAGDTQYF. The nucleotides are TGTGCCAGCAGCCCTAGCGGGGGGGCAGGCGATACGCAGTATTTT.